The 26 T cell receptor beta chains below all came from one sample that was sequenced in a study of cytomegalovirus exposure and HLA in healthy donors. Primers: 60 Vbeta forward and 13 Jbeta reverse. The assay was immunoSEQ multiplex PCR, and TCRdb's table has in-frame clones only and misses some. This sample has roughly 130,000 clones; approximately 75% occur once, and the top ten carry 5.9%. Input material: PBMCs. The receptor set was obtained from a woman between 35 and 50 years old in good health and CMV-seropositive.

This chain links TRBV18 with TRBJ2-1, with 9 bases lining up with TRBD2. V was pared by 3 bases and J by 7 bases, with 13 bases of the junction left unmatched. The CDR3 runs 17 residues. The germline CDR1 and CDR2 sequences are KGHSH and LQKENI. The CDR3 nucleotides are TGTGCCAGCTCACCTTTTGTAGCGGGGGAAAGCCCTAATGAGCAGTTCTTC. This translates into CASSPFVAGESPNEQFF.

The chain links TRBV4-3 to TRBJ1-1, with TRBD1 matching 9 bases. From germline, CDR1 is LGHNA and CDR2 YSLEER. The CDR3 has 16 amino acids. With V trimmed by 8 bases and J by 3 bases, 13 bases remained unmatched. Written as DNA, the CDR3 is TGCGCCAGCCAAGGACAGGGGCACTATTCGGACACTGAAGCTTTCTTT. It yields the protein CASQGQGHYSDTEAFF.

In DNA form, the CDR3 reads TGTGCCATCAGTGAGCTCCGGGACTCCCAAGAGACCCAGTACTTC. Translated: CAISELRDSQETQYF. This sequence joins TRBV10-3 and TRBJ2-5, with D possibly matching TRBD2 (6 bases). V was trimmed by 2 bases and J by 1 base, leaving 11 bases between them. The CDR3 sequence is 15 residues long. Germline V gives CDR1 ENHRY, CDR2 SYGVKD.

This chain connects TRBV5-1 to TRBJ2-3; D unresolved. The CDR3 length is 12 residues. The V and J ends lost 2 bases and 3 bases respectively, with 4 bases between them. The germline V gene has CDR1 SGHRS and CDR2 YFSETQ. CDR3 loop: CASSFSTDTQYF. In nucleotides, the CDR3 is TGCGCCAGCAGCTTTTCTACAGATACGCAGTATTTT.

CDR3 loop: CASSPLATSAKETQYF. CDR3 bases: TGTGCCAGCAGCCCCTTAGCGACTAGCGCGAAAGAGACCCAGTACTTC. The V gene is TRBV6-6, the J gene TRBJ2-5; 8 bases are a match to TRBD2. Trimming took 6 bases from V and 3 from J; bases not matched to a gene: 12. Germline V gene data show CDR1 as MNHNY and CDR2 as SVGAGI (reference sequence). The CDR3 is made up of 16 amino acids.

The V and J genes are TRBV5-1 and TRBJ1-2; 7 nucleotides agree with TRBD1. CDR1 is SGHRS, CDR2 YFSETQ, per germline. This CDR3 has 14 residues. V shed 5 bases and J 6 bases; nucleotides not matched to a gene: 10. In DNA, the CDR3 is TGCGCCAGCAGTATGAGGGGGCAAGAGGATGGCTACACCTTC. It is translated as CASSMRGQEDGYTF.

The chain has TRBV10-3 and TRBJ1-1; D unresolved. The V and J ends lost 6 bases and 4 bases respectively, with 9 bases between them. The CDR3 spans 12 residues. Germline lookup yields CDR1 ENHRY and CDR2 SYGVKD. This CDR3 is CAISLGGTEAFF. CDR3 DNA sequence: TGTGCCATCAGCTTGGGAGGCACTGAAGCTTTCTTT.

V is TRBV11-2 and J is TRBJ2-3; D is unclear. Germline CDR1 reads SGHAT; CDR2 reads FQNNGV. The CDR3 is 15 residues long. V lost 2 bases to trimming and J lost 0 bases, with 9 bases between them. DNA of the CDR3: TGTGCCAGCAGCTTAAATTTCGTCAGCACAGATACGCAGTATTTT. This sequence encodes CASSLNFVSTDTQYF.

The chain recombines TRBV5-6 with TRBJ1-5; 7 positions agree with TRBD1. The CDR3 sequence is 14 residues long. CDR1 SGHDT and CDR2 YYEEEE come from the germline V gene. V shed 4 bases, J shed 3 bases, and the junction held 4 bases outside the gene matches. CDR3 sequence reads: CASSRGTDNQPQHF. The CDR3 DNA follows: TGTGCCAGCAGCCGCGGGACAGACAATCAGCCCCAGCATTTT. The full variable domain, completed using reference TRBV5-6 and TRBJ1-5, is DAGVTQSPTHLIKTRGQQVTLRCSPKSGHDTVSWYQQALGQGPQFIFQYYEEEERQRGNFPDRFSGHQFPNYSSELNVNALLLGDSALYLCASSRGTDNQPQHFGDGTRLSIL.

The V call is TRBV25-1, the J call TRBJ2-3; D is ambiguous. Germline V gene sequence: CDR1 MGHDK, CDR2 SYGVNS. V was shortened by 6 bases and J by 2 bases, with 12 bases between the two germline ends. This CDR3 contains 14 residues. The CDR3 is CASSGVRATDTQYF. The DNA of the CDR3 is TGTGCCAGCAGCGGTGTTCGCGCCACAGATACGCAGTATTTT.

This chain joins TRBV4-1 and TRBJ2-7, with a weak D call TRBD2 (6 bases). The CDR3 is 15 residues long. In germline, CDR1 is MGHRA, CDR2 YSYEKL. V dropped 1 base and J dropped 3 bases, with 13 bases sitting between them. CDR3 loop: CASSQARGGGYEQYF. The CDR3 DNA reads TGCGCCAGCAGCCAAGCCCGGGGAGGAGGCTACGAGCAGTACTTC.

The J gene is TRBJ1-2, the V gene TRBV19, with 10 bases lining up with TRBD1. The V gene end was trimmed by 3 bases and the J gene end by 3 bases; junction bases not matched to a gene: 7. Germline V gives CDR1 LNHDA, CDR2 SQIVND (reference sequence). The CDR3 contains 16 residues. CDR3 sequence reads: CASSIPGTGDDYGYTF. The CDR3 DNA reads TGTGCCAGTAGTATCCCCGGGACAGGGGACGACTATGGCTACACCTTC.

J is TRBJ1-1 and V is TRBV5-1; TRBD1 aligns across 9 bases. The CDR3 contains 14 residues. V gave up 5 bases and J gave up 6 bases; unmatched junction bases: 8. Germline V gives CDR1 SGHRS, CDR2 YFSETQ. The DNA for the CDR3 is TGCGCCAGCAGACCCCCGGGACAGGGTTCTGAAGCTTTCTTT. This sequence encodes CASRPPGQGSEAFF.

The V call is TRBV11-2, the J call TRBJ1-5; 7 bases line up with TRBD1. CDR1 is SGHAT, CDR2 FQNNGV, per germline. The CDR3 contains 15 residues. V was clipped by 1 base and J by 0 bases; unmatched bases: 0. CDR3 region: CASSLGDSSNQPQHF. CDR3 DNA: TGTGCCAGCAGCTTAGGGGACAGTAGCAATCAGCCCCAGCATTTT.

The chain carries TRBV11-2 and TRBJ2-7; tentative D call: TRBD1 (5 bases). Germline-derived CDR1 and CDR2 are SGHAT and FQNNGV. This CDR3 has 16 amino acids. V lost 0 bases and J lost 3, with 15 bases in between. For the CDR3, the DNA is TGTGCCAGCAGCTTAGAGGGGCAGGGAACCATCTACGAGCAGTACTTC. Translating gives CASSLEGQGTIYEQYF.

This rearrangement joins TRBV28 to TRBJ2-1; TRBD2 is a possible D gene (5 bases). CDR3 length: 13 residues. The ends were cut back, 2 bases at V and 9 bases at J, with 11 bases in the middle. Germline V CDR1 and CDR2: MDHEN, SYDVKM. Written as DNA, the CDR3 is TGTGCCAGCAGTTTAGAGGGAATCGGTGAGCAGTTCTTC. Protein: CASSLEGIGEQFF. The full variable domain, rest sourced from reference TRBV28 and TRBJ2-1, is DVKVTQSSRYLVKRTGEKVFLECVQDMDHENMFWYRQDPGLGLRLIYFSYDVKMKEKGDIPEGYSVSREKKERFSLILESASTNQTSMYLCASSLEGIGEQFFGPGTRLTVL.

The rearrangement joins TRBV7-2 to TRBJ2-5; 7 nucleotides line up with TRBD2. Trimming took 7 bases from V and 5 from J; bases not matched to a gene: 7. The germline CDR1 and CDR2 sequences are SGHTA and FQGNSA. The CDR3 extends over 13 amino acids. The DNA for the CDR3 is TGTGCCAGCATCCCTGGGGGAGGGGAGACCCAGTACTTC. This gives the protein CASIPGGGETQYF. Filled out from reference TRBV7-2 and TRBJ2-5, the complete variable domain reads GAGVSQSPSNKVTEKGKDVELRCDPISGHTALYWYRQSLGQGLEFLIYFQGNSAPDKSGLPSDRFSAERTGGSVSTLTIQRTQQEDSAVYLCASIPGGGETQYFGPGTRLLVL.

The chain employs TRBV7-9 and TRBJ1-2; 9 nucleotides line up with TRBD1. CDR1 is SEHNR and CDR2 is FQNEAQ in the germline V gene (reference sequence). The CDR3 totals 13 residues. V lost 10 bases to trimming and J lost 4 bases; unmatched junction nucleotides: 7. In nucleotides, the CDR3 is TGTGCCATAACGGGACAGGGAACCTATGGCTACACCTTC. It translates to CAITGQGTYGYTF.

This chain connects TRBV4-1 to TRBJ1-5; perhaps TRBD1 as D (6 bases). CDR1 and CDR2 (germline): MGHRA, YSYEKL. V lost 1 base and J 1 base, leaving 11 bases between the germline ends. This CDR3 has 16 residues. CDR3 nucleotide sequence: TGCGCCAGCAGCCAAGTTCCGCAGGGGAGCAATCAGCCCCAGCATTTT. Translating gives CASSQVPQGSNQPQHF.

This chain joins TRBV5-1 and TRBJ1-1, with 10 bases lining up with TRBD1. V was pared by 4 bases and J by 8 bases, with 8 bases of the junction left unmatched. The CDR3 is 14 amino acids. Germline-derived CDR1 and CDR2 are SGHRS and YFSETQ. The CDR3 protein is CASSGRTGGWEAFF. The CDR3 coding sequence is TGCGCCAGCAGCGGGAGGACAGGGGGATGGGAAGCTTTCTTT. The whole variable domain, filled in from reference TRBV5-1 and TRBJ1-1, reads KAGVTQTPRYLIKTRGQQVTLSCSPISGHRSVSWYQQTPGQGLQFLFEYFSETQRNKGNFPGRFSGRQFSNSRSEMNVSTLELGDSALYLCASSGRTGGWEAFFGQGTRLTVV.

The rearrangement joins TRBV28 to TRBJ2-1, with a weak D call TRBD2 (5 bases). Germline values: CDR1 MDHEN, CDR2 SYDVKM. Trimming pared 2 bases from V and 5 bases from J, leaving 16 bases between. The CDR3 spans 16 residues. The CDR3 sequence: CASSLLRIANDNEQFF. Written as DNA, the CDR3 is TGTGCCAGCAGTTTACTTAGAATAGCGAACGACAATGAGCAGTTCTTC.

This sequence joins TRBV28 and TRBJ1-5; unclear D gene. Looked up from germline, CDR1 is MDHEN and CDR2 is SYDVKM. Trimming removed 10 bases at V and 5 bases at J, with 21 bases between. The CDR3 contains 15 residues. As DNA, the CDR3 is TGTGCCACCTGGAGGCGGGTGGAAAAGGATCAGCCCCAGCATTTT. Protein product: CATWRRVEKDQPQHF.

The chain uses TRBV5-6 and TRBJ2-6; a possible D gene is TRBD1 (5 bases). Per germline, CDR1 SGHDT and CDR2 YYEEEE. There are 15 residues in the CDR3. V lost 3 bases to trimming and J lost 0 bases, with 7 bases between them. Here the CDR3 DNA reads TGTGCCAGCAGCTCGCAGGGCTCTGGGGCCAACGTCCTGACTTTC. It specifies CASSSQGSGANVLTF.

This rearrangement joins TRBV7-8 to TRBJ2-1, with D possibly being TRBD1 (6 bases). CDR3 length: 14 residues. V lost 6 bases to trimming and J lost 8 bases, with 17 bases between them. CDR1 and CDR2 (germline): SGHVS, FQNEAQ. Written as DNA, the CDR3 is TGTGCCAGCAGACCAAAACAGGGCCACTATGAGCAGTTCTTC. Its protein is CASRPKQGHYEQFF. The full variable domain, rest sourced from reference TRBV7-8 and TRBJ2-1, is GAGVSQSPRYKVAKRGQDVALRCDPISGHVSLFWYQQALGQGPEFLTYFQNEAQLDKSGLPSDRFFAERPEGSVSTLKIQRTQQEDSAVYLCASRPKQGHYEQFFGPGTRLTVL.

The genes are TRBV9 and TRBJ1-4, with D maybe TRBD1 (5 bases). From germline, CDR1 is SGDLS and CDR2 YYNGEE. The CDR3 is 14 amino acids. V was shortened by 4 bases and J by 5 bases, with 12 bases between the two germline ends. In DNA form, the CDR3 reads TGTGCCAGCAGCCCGCCAGGGCGGAATGAAAAACTGTTTTTT. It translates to CASSPPGRNEKLFF.

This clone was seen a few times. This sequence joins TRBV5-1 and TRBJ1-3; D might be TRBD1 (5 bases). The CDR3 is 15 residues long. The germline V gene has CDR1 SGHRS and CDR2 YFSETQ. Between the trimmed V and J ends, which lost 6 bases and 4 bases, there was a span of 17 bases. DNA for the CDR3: TGCGCCAGCAAAACCACTTCAGGGCGAGGAAACACCATATATTTT. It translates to CASKTTSGRGNTIYF.